This record covers a single TCR beta chain. The sample originates from a study of blood T cell repertoires in COVID-19. The wider study: Specimens from acute and convalescent COVID-19 originated in the United States, Italy and Spain. T cells, B-cell-depleted T cells, or PBMCs supplied cDNA or gDNA.

Per the original data handling: By means of reference gene primer amplification, nucleated cell counts were estimated. Generated by immunoSEQ multiplex PCR, the TCRdb table keeps only in-frame clones and is missing some. The D gene and trimming were derived from the DNA, and the V and J assignments and clone size from that table. The sample has roughly 380,000 clones, around 84% seen once. The CDR3 has 13 residues. The V gene's germline CDR1 is SGHRS and CDR2 YFSETQ. Trimming took off 2 bases at V and 8 bases at J, with 13 bases between the two ends. The specimen was peripheral blood. The chain couples TRBV5-1 to TRBJ1-2; D is possibly TRBD1 (6 bases). The receptor's source is a woman aged 18-35 years with acute or convalescent COVID-19. CDR3: CASSLGGVFGYTF. The CDR3 nucleotides read TGCGCCAGCAGCTTAGGGGGGGTATTCGGCTACACCTTC. The whole variable domain, remainder taken from reference TRBV5-1 and TRBJ1-2, is KAGVTQTPRYLIKTRGQQVTLSCSPISGHRSVSWYQQTPGQGLQFLFEYFSETQRNKGNFPGRFSGRQFSNSRSEMNVSTLELGDSALYLCASSLGGVFGYTFGSGTRLTVV.